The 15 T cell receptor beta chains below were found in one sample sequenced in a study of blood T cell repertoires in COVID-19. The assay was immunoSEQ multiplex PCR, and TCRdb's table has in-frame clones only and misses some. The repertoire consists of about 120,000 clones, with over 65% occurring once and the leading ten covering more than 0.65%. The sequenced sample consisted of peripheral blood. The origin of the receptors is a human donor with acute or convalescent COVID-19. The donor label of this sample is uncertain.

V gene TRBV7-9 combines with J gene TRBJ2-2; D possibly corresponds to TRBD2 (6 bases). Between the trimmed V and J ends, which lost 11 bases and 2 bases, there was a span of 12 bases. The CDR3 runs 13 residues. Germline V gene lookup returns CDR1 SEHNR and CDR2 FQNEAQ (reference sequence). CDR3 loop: CAPGTPNTGELFF. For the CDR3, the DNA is TGTGCCCCCGGGACTCCTAACACCGGGGAGCTGTTTTTT.

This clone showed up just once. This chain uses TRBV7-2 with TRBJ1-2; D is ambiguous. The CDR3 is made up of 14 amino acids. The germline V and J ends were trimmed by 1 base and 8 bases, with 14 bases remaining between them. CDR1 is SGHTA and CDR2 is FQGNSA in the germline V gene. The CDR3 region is CASSLEGGTGGYTF. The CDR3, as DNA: TGTGCCAGCAGCTTAGAAGGAGGAACGGGAGGCTACACCTTC. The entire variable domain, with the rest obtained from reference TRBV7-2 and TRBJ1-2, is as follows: GAGVSQSPSNKVTEKGKDVELRCDPISGHTALYWYRQSLGQGLEFLIYFQGNSAPDKSGLPSDRFSAERTGGSVSTLTIQRTQQEDSAVYLCASSLEGGTGGYTFGSGTRLTVV.

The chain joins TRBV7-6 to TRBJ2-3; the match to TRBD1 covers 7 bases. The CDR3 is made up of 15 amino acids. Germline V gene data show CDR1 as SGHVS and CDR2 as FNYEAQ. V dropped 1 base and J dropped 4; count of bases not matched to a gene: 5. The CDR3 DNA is TGTGCCAGCAGCTTAGGGGTAGGGGGCGCAGATACGCAGTATTTT. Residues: CASSLGVGGADTQYF.

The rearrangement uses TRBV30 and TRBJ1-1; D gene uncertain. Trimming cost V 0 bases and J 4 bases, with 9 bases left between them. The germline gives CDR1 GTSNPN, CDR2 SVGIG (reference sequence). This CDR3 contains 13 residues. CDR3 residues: CAWSVLGSTEAFF. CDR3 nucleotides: TGTGCCTGGAGTGTACTCGGGAGCACTGAAGCTTTCTTT.

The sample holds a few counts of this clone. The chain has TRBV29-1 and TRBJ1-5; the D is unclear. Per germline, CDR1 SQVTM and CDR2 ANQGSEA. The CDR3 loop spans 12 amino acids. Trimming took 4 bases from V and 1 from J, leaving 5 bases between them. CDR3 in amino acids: CSVGGSNQPQHF. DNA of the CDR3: TGCAGCGTTGGAGGGAGCAATCAGCCCCAGCATTTT.

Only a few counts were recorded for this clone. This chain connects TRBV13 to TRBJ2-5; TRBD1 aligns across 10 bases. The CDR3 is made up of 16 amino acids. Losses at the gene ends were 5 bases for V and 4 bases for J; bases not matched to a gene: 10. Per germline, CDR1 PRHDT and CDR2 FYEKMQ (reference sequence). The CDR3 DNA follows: TGTGCCAGCAGCCGATCCGGGACAGGGGTGGTAGAGACCCAGTACTTC. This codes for CASSRSGTGVVETQYF.

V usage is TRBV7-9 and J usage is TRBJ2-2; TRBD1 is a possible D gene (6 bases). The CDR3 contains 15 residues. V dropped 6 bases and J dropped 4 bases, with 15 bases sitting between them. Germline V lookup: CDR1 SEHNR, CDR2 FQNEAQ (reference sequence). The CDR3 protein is CASRGAGRSTGELFF. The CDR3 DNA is TGTGCCAGCAGGGGGGCAGGGCGAAGCACCGGGGAGCTGTTTTTT. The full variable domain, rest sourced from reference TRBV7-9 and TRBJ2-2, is DTGVSQNPRHKITKRGQNVTFRCDPISEHNRLYWYRQTLGQGPEFLTYFQNEAQLEKSRLLSDRFSAERPKGSFSTLEIQRTEQGDSAMYLCASRGAGRSTGELFFGEGSRLTVL.

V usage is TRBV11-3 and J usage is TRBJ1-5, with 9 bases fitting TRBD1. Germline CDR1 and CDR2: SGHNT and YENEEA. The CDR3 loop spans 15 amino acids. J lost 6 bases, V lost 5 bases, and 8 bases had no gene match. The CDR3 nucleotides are TGTGCCAGCAGCCCACAGGACAGGGGAAGTCAGCCCCAGCATTTT. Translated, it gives CASSPQDRGSQPQHF. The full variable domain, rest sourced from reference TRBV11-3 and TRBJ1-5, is EAGVVQSPRYKIIEKKQPVAFWCNPISGHNTLYWYLQNLGQGPELLIRYENEEAVDDSQLPKDRFSAERLKGVDSTLKIQPAELGDSAVYLCASSPQDRGSQPQHFGDGTRLSIL.

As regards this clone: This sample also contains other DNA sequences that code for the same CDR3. DNA of the CDR3: TGCGCCAGCAGCTTGGGGGGGACTAGCTCCTACAATGAGCAGTTCTTC. Its protein product is CASSLGGTSSYNEQFF. The chain recombines TRBV5-1 with TRBJ2-1, with 8 bases that match TRBD2. The germline V gene has CDR1 SGHRS and CDR2 YFSETQ. The CDR3 covers 16 residues. With 0 bases clipped from V and 0 bases from J, the junction kept 2 bases outside the gene matches.

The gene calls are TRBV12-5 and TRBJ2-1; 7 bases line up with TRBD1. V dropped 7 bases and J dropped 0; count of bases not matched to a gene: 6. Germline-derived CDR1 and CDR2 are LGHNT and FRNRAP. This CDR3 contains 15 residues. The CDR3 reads CASEMGQSSYNEQFF. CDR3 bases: TGTGCTAGTGAGATGGGACAGAGCTCCTACAATGAGCAGTTCTTC.

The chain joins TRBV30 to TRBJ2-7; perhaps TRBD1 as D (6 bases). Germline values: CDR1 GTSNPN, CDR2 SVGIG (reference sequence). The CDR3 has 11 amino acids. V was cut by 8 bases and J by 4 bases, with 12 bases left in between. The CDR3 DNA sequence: TGTGCCCTAAGCAGGGGTTACGAGCAGTACTTC. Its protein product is CALSRGYEQYF.

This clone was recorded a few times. DNA of the CDR3: TGCGCCAGCAGCTACGACACTTACGAGCAGTACTTC. It encodes CASSYDTYEQYF. The chain combines TRBV5-1 with TRBJ2-7; D gene ambiguous. Trimming stripped 3 bases from V and 4 bases from J, with 8 bases between. The CDR3 loop spans 12 amino acids. Germline values: CDR1 SGHRS, CDR2 YFSETQ.

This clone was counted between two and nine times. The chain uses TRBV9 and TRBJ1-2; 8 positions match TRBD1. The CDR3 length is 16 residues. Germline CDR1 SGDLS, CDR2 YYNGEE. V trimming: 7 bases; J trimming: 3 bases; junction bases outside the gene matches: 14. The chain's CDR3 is CASEPTGTGGHYGYTF. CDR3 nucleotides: TGTGCCAGCGAACCGACCGGGACAGGAGGACACTATGGCTACACCTTC.

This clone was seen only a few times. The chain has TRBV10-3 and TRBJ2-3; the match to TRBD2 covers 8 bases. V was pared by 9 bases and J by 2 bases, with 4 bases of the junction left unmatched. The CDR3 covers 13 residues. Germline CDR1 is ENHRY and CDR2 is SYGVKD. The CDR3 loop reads CAIAGLDTDTQYF. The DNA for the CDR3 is TGTGCCATAGCGGGACTAGACACAGATACGCAGTATTTT.

CDR3 nucleotides: TGTGCCAGCAGTGAATTTGGACTAGCAGATAGCACAGATACGCAGTATTTT. It translates to CASSEFGLADSTDTQYF. V usage is TRBV2 and J usage is TRBJ2-3; 8 bases are a match to TRBD2. The junction had 7 bases not matched to a gene; V was cut back by 2 bases and J by 0 bases. Germline V gives CDR1 SNHLY, CDR2 FYNNEI. This CDR3 has 17 residues.